The 18 T cell receptor beta chains below all came from one sample that was sequenced in a study of cytomegalovirus exposure and HLA in healthy donors. PCR was performed using 60 Vbeta and 13 Jbeta primers. Using immunoSEQ multiplex PCR, the repertoire was profiled, and TCRdb retains in-frame clones only, with some absent. The sample lists about 89,000 clones, about 80% seen once, with roughly 3.8% in the top ten. The sequenced material came from PBMCs. The receptors were sampled from a female donor in good health and CMV-seropositive.

CDR3 in DNA: TGCGCCAGCAGCCAAGACCCCCGGACAGGGGGTGGCTACACCTTC. Protein sequence: CASSQDPRTGGGYTF. The rearrangement links TRBV4-1 to TRBJ1-2, with TRBD1 matching 10 bases. Germline CDR1 MGHRA, CDR2 YSYEKL. J lost 7 bases, V lost 0 bases, and 5 bases had no gene match. This CDR3 is built from 15 residues.

This chain joins TRBV11-2 and TRBJ2-5; D is unresolved. Looked up from germline, CDR1 is SGHAT and CDR2 is FQNNGV. V gave up 5 bases and J gave up 4 bases, with 11 bases separating them. The CDR3 covers 13 residues. The DNA for the CDR3 is TGTGCCAGCAGCACCCCCACGGTAGAGACCCAGTACTTC. It specifies CASSTPTVETQYF.

The sample holds one count of this clone. The chain links TRBV7-6 to TRBJ2-1, with D possibly TRBD2 on 5 matching bases. CDR3 length equals 12 residues. The germline CDR1 and CDR2 sequences are SGHVS and FNYEAQ. Trimming took 5 bases from V and 10 from J, leaving 12 bases between them. CDR3 in amino acids: CASSLGEREQFF. In nucleotides, the CDR3 is TGTGCCAGCAGCCTCGGGGAAAGGGAGCAGTTCTTC.

The chain employs TRBV28 and TRBJ1-4; the D gene is possibly TRBD1 (5 bases). V lost 7 bases, J lost 6 bases, and 12 bases lay in between. Germline V gene data show CDR1 as MDHEN and CDR2 as SYDVKM. The CDR3 is made up of 13 amino acids. CDR3 DNA sequence: TGTGCCAGCATGAAAGAAGGGGATGAAAAACTGTTTTTT. It specifies CASMKEGDEKLFF.

The gene calls are TRBV2 and TRBJ1-1; 7 nucleotides line up with TRBD1. The CDR3 length is 14 residues. V was clipped by 4 bases and J by 8 bases; unmatched bases: 10. Germline CDR1 reads SNHLY; CDR2 reads FYNNEI. CDR3 coding DNA: TGTGCCAGCAGTGGGGGACAGACACGCTGGGAAGCTTTCTTT. Translation gives CASSGGQTRWEAFF.

The chain links TRBV19 to TRBJ1-5; 8 positions agree with TRBD1. The CDR3 sequence is 12 residues long. The J segment lost 7 bases and the V segment lost 9 bases, leaving 5 bases of the junction unmatched. Germline values: CDR1 LNHDA, CDR2 SQIVND (reference sequence). DNA of the CDR3: TGTGCCAGCAAGGGACAGGAACAGCCCCAGCATTTT. This encodes CASKGQEQPQHF.

In this sample, this clone turned up once. This chain links TRBV11-2 with TRBJ1-2; D is unresolved. CDR1 is SGHAT, CDR2 FQNNGV, per germline. This CDR3 contains 17 residues. Between the trimmed V and J ends, which lost 1 base and 0 bases, there was a span of 15 bases. Here the CDR3 reads CASSLAGWRAANYGYTF. The CDR3 DNA sequence: TGTGCCAGCAGCTTAGCGGGTTGGAGAGCAGCTAACTATGGCTACACCTTC.

V is TRBV7-9 and J is TRBJ1-3; D is uncertain. There are 14 residues in the CDR3. The germline CDR1 and CDR2 sequences are SEHNR and FQNEAQ (reference sequence). V shed 4 bases and J shed 5 bases, with 12 bases lying between them. The CDR3 loop is CASSSSAGRNTIYF. The CDR3 region has the DNA TGTGCCAGCAGCTCCTCTGCGGGGAGAAACACCATATATTTT.

For the CDR3, the DNA is TGCGCCAGCAGCCAAGATCAAGGACTAGCGGGAAGTATCAGCACAGATACGCAGTATTTT. Translating gives CASSQDQGLAGSISTDTQYF. This chain connects TRBV4-1 to TRBJ2-3, with 12 bases fitting TRBD2. CDR3 length equals 20 residues. Per germline, CDR1 MGHRA and CDR2 YSYEKL. Trimming removed 0 bases from V and 0 bases from J; junction bases left unmatched: 10.

This rearrangement joins TRBV6-5 to TRBJ1-1, with 9 bases identical to TRBD1. Losses at the gene ends were 4 bases for V and 1 base for J; bases not matched to a gene: 4. This CDR3 has 15 residues. Germline V lookup: CDR1 MNHEY, CDR2 SVGAGI. In DNA, the CDR3 is TGTGCCAGCAGTTCCCGGGACAGGGCGAACACTGAAGCTTTCTTT. It is translated as CASSSRDRANTEAFF.

This chain links TRBV2 with TRBJ1-4; TRBD1 matches at 7 bases. CDR3 size: 13 residues. Germline V gives CDR1 SNHLY, CDR2 FYNNEI. V dropped 7 bases and J dropped 5; count of bases not matched to a gene: 4. CDR3 sequence (DNA): TGTGCCAGCAACAGGGGCAACAATGAAAAACTGTTTTTT. It codes for CASNRGNNEKLFF.

The J gene is TRBJ2-1, the V gene TRBV7-2; 11 bases map to TRBD2. After removal of 5 bases from V and 4 bases from J, the junction contained 7 bases not matched to a gene. The CDR3 is 16 amino acids. From germline, CDR1 is SGHTA and CDR2 FQGNSA. The CDR3 loop is CASSTAGTSGYNEQFF. CDR3 sequence (DNA): TGTGCCAGCAGCACCGCGGGGACTAGCGGATACAATGAGCAGTTCTTC.

The V call is TRBV4-1, the J call TRBJ2-7, with D possibly being TRBD1 (5 bases). The CDR3 is made up of 14 amino acids. The V and J ends lost 1 base and 3 bases respectively, with 10 bases between them. Germline CDR1 MGHRA, CDR2 YSYEKL. Here the CDR3 reads CASSQGAGRYEQYF. The CDR3 bases are TGCGCCAGCAGCCAAGGGGCAGGGCGCTACGAGCAGTACTTC.

The chain links TRBV5-1 to TRBJ1-2, with 9 bases that match TRBD1. CDR3 size: 14 residues. V shed 5 bases and J 3 bases; nucleotides not matched to a gene: 5. Germline loops: CDR1 SGHRS, CDR2 YFSETQ. The CDR3 nucleotides read TGCGCCAGCAGTACCACAGGGGGCCACTATGGCTACACCTTC. Protein product: CASSTTGGHYGYTF.

The genes are TRBV5-6 and TRBJ2-7; 8 bases are shared with TRBD1. With 9 bases clipped from V and 2 bases from J, the junction kept 10 bases outside the gene matches. Germline V CDR1 and CDR2: SGHDT, YYEEEE. This CDR3 region has 14 residues. This CDR3 reads CATRPTGEPYEQYF. The CDR3 DNA sequence: TGTGCCACCCGCCCGACAGGGGAACCCTACGAGCAGTACTTC.

The chain recombines TRBV11-2 with TRBJ1-4, with 8 bases identical to TRBD1. Germline trimming cut 3 bases from V and 5 bases from J; bases unmatched to any gene: 5. CDR3 size: 15 residues. Germline V gene data show CDR1 as SGHAT and CDR2 as FQNNGV. The CDR3 nucleotides are TGTGCCAGCAGCTTCCGACAGGGGATGAATGAAAAACTGTTTTTT. It specifies CASSFRQGMNEKLFF.

This rearrangement joins TRBV7-6 to TRBJ1-4, with 8 bases lining up with TRBD1. Germline CDR1 is SGHVS and CDR2 is FNYEAQ. The V gene end was trimmed by 5 bases and the J gene end by 5 bases; junction bases not matched to a gene: 13. This CDR3 has 17 amino acids. CDR3 region: CASSPQPPDRENEKLFF. CDR3 coding DNA: TGTGCCAGCAGCCCCCAGCCGCCGGACAGGGAAAATGAAAAACTGTTTTTT.

The rearrangement links TRBV2 to TRBJ2-3, with D possibly being TRBD2 (7 bases). CDR1 and CDR2 (germline): SNHLY, FYNNEI. The length of the CDR3 is 16 residues. Trimming left V 4 bases short and J 0 bases short, with 14 bases between. The CDR3 bases are TGTGCCAGCAGTGCGGGCGGGGGCCTTAGCACAGATACGCAGTATTTT. Translation gives CASSAGGGLSTDTQYF.